This T cell receptor (beta chain) originates from a study of T cell responses to AZD1222 COVID-19 vaccine. General study findings and limits: The breadth and depth of Spike-specific TCRs increased once two AZD1222 doses had been given. Spike-wide coverage was observed for vaccine-associated CD4 TCRs, with dominant responses at 160-218 and 743-854. Only a handful of individuals given AZD1222 were seropositive at baseline.

As to this clone: Its antigen is undetermined.

Repertoires were generated with immunoSEQ multiplex PCR, while TCRdb's copy carries only in-frame clones and drops some. The table lists approximately 8,000 clones, roughly 90% of them singletons, with about 7% in the top ten. Per the germline V gene, CDR1 is SNHLY and CDR2 is FYNNEI. This CDR3 spans 16 amino acids. V was pared by 3 bases and J by 6 bases, with 20 bases between. Specimen: peripheral blood, collected 28 days after the second AZD1222 dose. This sequence joins TRBV2 and TRBJ1-2, with a possible D match to TRBD1 (5 bases). The source is an adult who received the AZD1222 COVID-19 vaccine. CDR3 DNA sequence: TGTGCCAGCAGTGATGTAGGCAGGGCGGAGGGCAATGGCTACACCTTC. It translates to CASSDVGRAEGNGYTF. The full variable domain, its missing parts supplied by reference TRBV2 and TRBJ1-2, is EPEVTQTPSHQVTQMGQEVILRCVPISNHLYFYWYRQILGQKVEFLVSFYNNEISEKSEIFDDQFSVERPDGSNFTLKIRSTKLEDSAMYFCASSDVGRAEGNGYTFGSGTRLTVV.